These T cell receptor beta chains were read from a single sample in a study of blood T cell repertoires in COVID-19. Produced via immunoSEQ multiplex PCR; TCRdb's table is partial and in-frame only. The table records more than 120,000 clones, approximately 88% of them present only once. The sequencing sample was made of peripheral blood. The source is a woman between 45 and 65 years old with acute or convalescent COVID-19. CDR3s include the opening cysteine and the closing phenylalanine or tryptophan. The order of the fields is clone size, V gene, D gene, J gene, CDR3 DNA, CDR3 protein. The D gene is left open where the match is weak. Size is stated for part of the rows, as once, few or many counts, or as a class when the clone is expanded.

clone size: once; V gene: TRBV4-2; D gene: .; J gene: TRBJ2-7; CDR3 DNA: TGTGCCAGCAGCCCCCGGGACTTCCCTGACTACGAGCAGTACTTC; CDR3 protein: CASSPRDFPDYEQYF
clone size: .; V gene: TRBV7-9; D gene: .; J gene: TRBJ2-2; CDR3 DNA: TGTGCCAGCAGCTTAGCGCTATTAGGGGAGCTGTTTTTT; CDR3 protein: CASSLALLGELFF
clone size: .; V gene: TRBV20-1; D gene: .; J gene: TRBJ2-7; CDR3 DNA: TGCAGTGCTAGCGGGATAAGGAAGCAGTACTTC; CDR3 protein: CSASGIRKQYF
clone size: .; V gene: TRBV2; D gene: .; J gene: TRBJ2-5; CDR3 DNA: TGTGCCAGCAGTCAGGGGGAGACCCAGTACTTC; CDR3 protein: CASSQGETQYF
clone size: .; V gene: TRBV2; D gene: TRBD1; J gene: TRBJ1-2; CDR3 DNA: TGTGCCAGCCCCGAGACAGGGGTAGGTGGCTACACCTTC; CDR3 protein: CASPETGVGGYTF
clone size: .; V gene: TRBV7-2; D gene: TRBD1; J gene: TRBJ1-3; CDR3 DNA: TGTGCCAGCAGCTCCAGACAGGGCGGGGGAAACACCATATATTTT; CDR3 protein: CASSSRQGGGNTIYF
clone size: .; V gene: TRBV7-2; D gene: .; J gene: TRBJ1-1; CDR3 DNA: TGTGCCAGCAGCCCCCCCACCAGGCCGAACACTGAAGCTTTCTTT; CDR3 protein: CASSPPTRPNTEAFF
clone size: .; V gene: TRBV24-1; D gene: TRBD2; J gene: TRBJ2-5; CDR3 DNA: TGTGCCACCAGTGATTTGCAGACTAGCGGGAGCGGGGAGACCCAGTACTTC; CDR3 protein: CATSDLQTSGSGETQYF
clone size: once; V gene: TRBV4-2; D gene: .; J gene: TRBJ2-6; CDR3 DNA: TGTGCCAGCAGCCAAGCGGGGGCTGGGGCCAACGTCCTGACTTTC; CDR3 protein: CASSQAGAGANVLTF
clone size: .; V gene: TRBV30; D gene: TRBD1; J gene: TRBJ2-3; CDR3 DNA: TGTGCCTGGGCAGACAGGGGGCTTGGAGATACGCAGTATTTT; CDR3 protein: CAWADRGLGDTQYF
clone size: .; V gene: TRBV27; D gene: .; J gene: TRBJ2-2; CDR3 DNA: TGTGCCAGCAGTTTAGTGATAGCGGAGCCCGGGGAGCTGTTTTTT; CDR3 protein: CASSLVIAEPGELFF
clone size: .; V gene: TRBV30; D gene: TRBD1; J gene: TRBJ1-2; CDR3 DNA: TGTGCCTACCGACAGGGTTTTAACTATGGCTACACCTTC; CDR3 protein: CAYRQGFNYGYTF
clone size: .; V gene: TRBV29-1; D gene: .; J gene: TRBJ1-5; CDR3 DNA: TGCAGCGTTACTGGGGGGGGGAATCAGCCCCAGCATTTT; CDR3 protein: CSVTGGGNQPQHF
clone size: .; V gene: TRBV4-2; D gene: TRBD2; J gene: TRBJ2-7; CDR3 DNA: TGTGCCAGCAGCCAAGATCTGGGGTTAGCGGGAGCCTCCTACGAGCAGTACTTC; CDR3 protein: CASSQDLGLAGASYEQYF
clone size: few; V gene: TRBV24-1; D gene: .; J gene: TRBJ2-1; CDR3 DNA: TGTGCCGCGGGGCGGACTAACAATGAGCAGTTCTTC; CDR3 protein: CAAGRTNNEQFF
clone size: once; V gene: TRBV29-1; D gene: TRBD1; J gene: TRBJ1-2; CDR3 DNA: TGCAGCGTGCGGGACAGGGATAACTATGGCTACACCTTC; CDR3 protein: CSVRDRDNYGYTF
clone size: .; V gene: TRBV9; D gene: TRBD2; J gene: TRBJ2-3; CDR3 DNA: TGTGCCAGCAAACGACTAGCGGGAGGTCTAGATACGCAGTATTTT; CDR3 protein: CASKRLAGGLDTQYF
clone size: .; V gene: TRBV7-3; D gene: .; J gene: TRBJ2-5; CDR3 DNA: TGTGCCAGCAGCTTCTCGACAGGCAAAGAGACCCAGTACTTC; CDR3 protein: CASSFSTGKETQYF
clone size: .; V gene: TRBV28; D gene: TRBD1; J gene: TRBJ1-1; CDR3 DNA: TGTGCCAGCACCTCGAGGGGGGACAGGGGGACTGAAGCTTTCTTT; CDR3 protein: CASTSRGDRGTEAFF
clone size: once; V gene: TRBV15; D gene: TRBD2; J gene: TRBJ2-1; CDR3 DNA: TGTGCCACCAGCAGCCCCTGGACTAGTCAGCAGTTCTTC; CDR3 protein: CATSSPWTSQQFF
clone size: .; V gene: TRBV7-9; D gene: TRBD1; J gene: TRBJ2-7; CDR3 DNA: TGTGCCAGCACAACAGTCGCGGGTGGACAGGGCGCCTACGAGCAGTACTTC; CDR3 protein: CASTTVAGGQGAYEQYF
clone size: .; V gene: TRBV10-3; D gene: TRBD2; J gene: TRBJ2-5; CDR3 DNA: TGTGCCATCAGTCTGACTAGCGGGGGGCAGGAGACCCAGTACTTC; CDR3 protein: CAISLTSGGQETQYF
clone size: .; V gene: TRBV20-1; D gene: .; J gene: TRBJ1-2; CDR3 DNA: TGCAGTGCTAGTAACCGGGACACGACTAACTATGGCTACACCTTC; CDR3 protein: CSASNRDTTNYGYTF
clone size: .; V gene: TRBV6-1; D gene: .; J gene: TRBJ1-1; CDR3 DNA: TGTGCCAGCAGTGAAGGGCCGAACACTGAAGCTTTCTTT; CDR3 protein: CASSEGPNTEAFF
clone size: .; V gene: TRBV27; D gene: .; J gene: TRBJ1-1; CDR3 DNA: TGTGCCAGCAGTTTGCCGGTTATGAACACTGAAGCTTTCTTT; CDR3 protein: CASSLPVMNTEAFF